This passage covers 28 T cell receptor beta chains from one sample sequenced in a study of T-cell reconstitution after alpha-beta-depleted transplantation in children. The TCRbeta library was prepared with unique molecular identifiers. A single record per CDR3 protein comes from TCRdb applying MiXCR to the PCR reads. Of just over 950,000 distinct CDR3 sequences listed, roughly 29% were seen once; the top ten hold around 30%. This specimen consisted of PBMCs, mostly from graft donor cells, obtained 360 days after TCRalphabeta/CD19-depleted stem cell transplant. The receptors come from a boy in the first two years of life who had a stem cell transplant for SCID, so the T cells may come from the graft donor.

This clonotype was recorded a few times. This sequence joins TRBV7-8 and TRBJ2-7; tentative D call: TRBD1 (5 bases). The ends were cut back, 3 bases at V and 2 bases at J, with 17 bases in the middle. Per the germline V gene, CDR1 is SGHVS and CDR2 is FQNEAQ. CDR3 length equals 16 residues. The CDR3, as DNA: TGTGCCAGCAGCTTTGAAGGGGTGACTGTGACCTACGAGCAGTACTTC. This encodes CASSFEGVTVTYEQYF.

This clonotype was observed a handful of times. The chain couples TRBV18 to TRBJ2-3; 8 bases map to TRBD1. V lost 3 bases, J lost 6 bases, and 11 bases stayed unmatched. Germline CDR1 KGHSH, CDR2 LQKENI. The CDR3 contains 16 residues. The CDR3 sequence is CASSPKDRAVWDTQYF. The DNA of the CDR3 is TGTGCCAGCTCACCGAAGGACAGGGCAGTTTGGGATACGCAGTATTTT.

A few counts support this clonotype. The V and J genes are TRBV6-6 and TRBJ2-5, with D uncertain. The CDR3 loop spans 12 amino acids. The V end was cut by 0 bases, the J end by 3 bases, with 2 bases between. Germline-derived CDR1 and CDR2 are MNHNY and SVGAGI (reference sequence). The DNA for the CDR3 is TGTGCCAGCAGTTACTCTAAAGAGACCCAGTACTTC. This gives the protein CASSYSKETQYF.

This rearrangement joins TRBV4-3 to TRBJ2-1, with 12 positions matching TRBD2. V lost 4 bases, J lost 8 bases, and 9 bases stayed unmatched. CDR1 is LGHNA, CDR2 YSLEER, per germline. CDR3 length equals 16 residues. CDR3 coding DNA: TGCGCCAGCAGCCGAACCCGGACTAGCGGGGTCTATGAGCAGTTCTTC. Translating gives CASSRTRTSGVYEQFF.

The chain links TRBV5-1 to TRBJ2-2; a possible D gene is TRBD1 (6 bases). The CDR3 length is 16 residues. Per the germline V gene, CDR1 is SGHRS and CDR2 is YFSETQ. The V end was cut by 4 bases, the J end by 2 bases, with 15 bases between. DNA for the CDR3: TGCGCCAGCAGCGCCCCGGGACATCTTAACACCGGGGAGCTGTTTTTT. It codes for CASSAPGHLNTGELFF.

In this sample, this clonotype turned up a few times. This chain connects TRBV10-3 to TRBJ2-1; D gene unclear. The CDR3 is 11 residues long. V lost 5 bases and J 10 bases, leaving 9 bases between the germline ends. Germline V gene lookup returns CDR1 ENHRY and CDR2 SYGVKD. The CDR3 DNA follows: TGTGCCATCAGTCAACTCTGGGAGCAGTTCTTC. Amino acids: CAISQLWEQFF.

In this sample, this clonotype turned up a few times. V and J are TRBV6-5 and TRBJ2-1, with 15 positions matching TRBD2. The ends lost 0 bases at V and 6 bases at J; junction bases unmatched: 6. The germline V gene encodes CDR1 MNHEY and CDR2 SVGAGI. The CDR3 totals 18 residues. The CDR3 sequence: CASSYSGTSGGIANEQFF. CDR3 bases: TGTGCCAGCAGTTACTCGGGGACTAGCGGGGGGATTGCCAATGAGCAGTTCTTC.

This clonotype was detected many times. The chain joins TRBV28 to TRBJ2-6, with a weak D call TRBD2 (5 bases). The ends were cut back, 1 base at V and 0 bases at J, with 7 bases in the middle. CDR1 is MDHEN and CDR2 is SYDVKM in the germline V gene. This CDR3 is built from 16 residues. The CDR3 DNA follows: TGTGCCAGCAGTTTATTAGGAGGCTCTGGGGCCAACGTCCTGACTTTC. It codes for CASSLLGGSGANVLTF.

The rearrangement uses TRBV20-1 and TRBJ2-3; D unclear. V dropped 3 bases and J dropped 2 bases, with 18 bases sitting between them. This CDR3 has 16 amino acids. Germline CDR1 reads DFQATT; CDR2 reads SNEGSKA (reference sequence). The CDR3 DNA follows: TGCAGTGCTAGGGTGACCCTCCCGAAAAACACAGATACGCAGTATTTT. Translation: CSARVTLPKNTDTQYF.

This chain joins TRBV5-1 and TRBJ2-1; D unclear. This CDR3 has 15 amino acids. Germline V gene data show CDR1 as SGHRS and CDR2 as YFSETQ. Trimming left V 2 bases short and J 7 bases short, with 16 bases between. The CDR3 region has the DNA TGCGCCAGCAGCTTTCTATTAGGGTTTGAGAATGAGCAGTTCTTC. This translates into CASSFLLGFENEQFF. The full variable domain, in which reference TRBV5-1 and TRBJ2-1 provide the parts outside the CDR3, is KAGVTQTPRYLIKTRGQQVTLSCSPISGHRSVSWYQQTPGQGLQFLFEYFSETQRNKGNFPGRFSGRQFSNSRSEMNVSTLELGDSALYLCASSFLLGFENEQFFGPGTRLTVL.

In its sample, this clonotype was seen a few times. The CDR3 bases are TGTGCCAGCAAACCTAATTCCTACGAGCAGTACTTC. This gives the protein CASKPNSYEQYF. The chain has TRBV6-5 and TRBJ2-7, with unresolved D. Germline V gene lookup returns CDR1 MNHEY and CDR2 SVGAGI. The V end was cut by 7 bases, the J end by 1 base, with 8 bases between. This CDR3 has 12 residues.

The rearrangement joins TRBV18 to TRBJ2-4; no clear D gene. In germline, CDR1 is KGHSH, CDR2 LQKENI. The CDR3 covers 13 residues. Trimming removed 4 bases at V and 9 bases at J, with 13 bases between. Here the CDR3 DNA reads TGTGCCAGCTCACACGACTCCCAGGCCATTCAGTACTTC. It is translated as CASSHDSQAIQYF.

In nucleotides, the CDR3 is TGTGCCAGCAGTCCCACGACAGGACCCTACAATGAGCAGTTCTTC. Translating it yields CASSPTTGPYNEQFF. The gene calls are TRBV12-3 or TRBV12-4 and TRBJ2-1; weak D call: TRBD1 (6 bases). V was pared by 5 bases and J by 2 bases, with 13 bases between. CDR3 length equals 15 residues.

The rearrangement joins TRBV15 to TRBJ2-1; TRBD2 agrees at 10 bases. Germline CDR1 is LNHNV and CDR2 is YYDKDF (reference sequence). The trim removed 0 bases at V and 6 bases at J, leaving 5 bases unmatched. The CDR3 extends over 16 amino acids. In DNA, the CDR3 is TGTGCCACCAGCAGAGATCGAGCGGGGGGGCGCAATGAGCAGTTCTTC. This encodes CATSRDRAGGRNEQFF.

This clonotype has only a few counts. DNA of the CDR3: TGCGCCAGCAGCTTGGGGACAGCGCGTTCACCCCTCCACTTT. Residues: CASSLGTARSPLHF. V is TRBV5-1 and J is TRBJ1-6, with D perhaps matching TRBD1 (6 bases). The CDR3 sequence is 14 residues long. Trimming removed 0 bases at V and 9 bases at J, with 10 bases between. Per the germline V gene, CDR1 is SGHRS and CDR2 is YFSETQ. Full variable domain (missing parts from reference TRBV5-1 and TRBJ1-6): KAGVTQTPRYLIKTRGQQVTLSCSPISGHRSVSWYQQTPGQGLQFLFEYFSETQRNKGNFPGRFSGRQFSNSRSEMNVSTLELGDSALYLCASSLGTARSPLHFGNGTRLTVT.

This clonotype was seen a few times. The chain couples TRBV6-4 to TRBJ2-1; a weak D match, TRBD1 (8 bases). Trimming removed 6 bases at V and 9 bases at J, with 15 bases between. The CDR3 has 13 residues. The germline gives CDR1 MRHNA, CDR2 SNTAGT. CDR3 loop: CASSPTGEGEQFF. The CDR3 DNA is TGTGCCAGCAGCCCGACAGGGGAGGGTGAGCAGTTCTTC.

The V and J genes are TRBV29-1 and TRBJ2-1, with D perhaps TRBD1 (6 bases). V was cut by 2 bases and J by 9 bases, with 14 bases left in between. CDR1 and CDR2 from the germline V gene are SQVTM and ANQGSEA. CDR3 size: 13 residues. The CDR3 protein is CSVEPSEGVEQFF. As DNA, the CDR3 is TGCAGCGTTGAACCCTCTGAGGGGGTTGAGCAGTTCTTC.

This clonotype was seen a few times. The J gene is TRBJ2-1, the V gene TRBV5-5; a possible D gene is TRBD2 (6 bases). The V gene lost 3 bases and the J gene lost 3 bases, with 16 bases spanning the gap. In germline, CDR1 is SGHKS, CDR2 YYEKEE (reference sequence). The CDR3 has 16 residues. In DNA form, the CDR3 reads TGTGCCAGCAGCTCCGGGACTTCAATCCTCTACAATGAGCAGTTCTTC. Residues: CASSSGTSILYNEQFF. The complete variable domain, with remaining parts taken from reference TRBV5-5 and TRBJ2-1, reads DAGVTQSPTHLIKTRGQQVTLRCSPISGHKSVSWYQQVLGQGPQFIFQYYEKEERGRGNFPDRFSARQFPNYSSELNVNALLLGDSALYLCASSSGTSILYNEQFFGPGTRLTVL.

V usage is TRBV12-3 or TRBV12-4 and J usage is TRBJ2-3; no clear D. This CDR3 region has 15 residues. The V and J ends lost 2 bases and 2 bases respectively, with 11 bases between them. The DNA for the CDR3 is TGTGCCAGCAGTTTATTGAACCCCCACACAGATACGCAGTATTTT. Translation gives CASSLLNPHTDTQYF.

In its sample, this clonotype was seen a few times. J is TRBJ2-2 and V is TRBV5-1; D is possibly TRBD1 (5 bases). This CDR3 has 13 amino acids. V dropped 5 bases and J dropped 6 bases, with 11 bases sitting between them. Germline V gene lookup returns CDR1 SGHRS and CDR2 YFSETQ. The DNA of the CDR3 is TGCGCCAGCAGTGCAGGGTATCCCGGGGAGCTGTTTTTT. It yields the protein CASSAGYPGELFF.

V gene TRBV15 combines with J gene TRBJ2-5; unclear D gene. Trimming stripped 2 bases from V and 6 bases from J, with 7 bases between. The CDR3 runs 12 residues. Germline-derived CDR1 and CDR2 are LNHNV and YYDKDF (reference sequence). DNA for the CDR3: TGTGCCACCAGCAGATATTCCAAGACCCAGTACTTC. The encoded protein is CATSRYSKTQYF.

The rearrangement uses TRBV7-9 and TRBJ1-6; TRBD1 aligns across 11 bases. The V and J ends lost 1 base and 9 bases, in that order; junction bases with no gene match: 5. Germline values: CDR1 SEHNR, CDR2 FQNEAQ (reference sequence). The CDR3 has 16 amino acids. CDR3 residues: CASSLGTGGSGSPLHF. The CDR3 DNA reads as TGTGCCAGCAGCTTAGGGACAGGGGGCTCGGGTTCACCCCTCCACTTT. Drawing the rest from reference TRBV7-9 and TRBJ1-6, the complete variable domain is DTGVSQNPRHKITKRGQNVTFRCDPISEHNRLYWYRQTLGQGPEFLTYFQNEAQLEKSRLLSDRFSAERPKGSFSTLEIQRTEQGDSAMYLCASSLGTGGSGSPLHFGNGTRLTVT.

This clonotype has only a few counts. In nucleotides, the CDR3 is TGCGCCAGCAGCCAAGTCGGGAGGGTGTTGAACACCGGGGAGCTGTTTTTT. Translating it yields CASSQVGRVLNTGELFF. The chain links TRBV4-1 to TRBJ2-2; TRBD2 matches at 8 bases. CDR3 length: 17 residues. Germline CDR1 and CDR2: MGHRA and YSYEKL. The ends lost 1 base at V and 1 base at J; junction bases unmatched: 5.

This clonotype was detected a few times. This chain connects TRBV5-5 to TRBJ2-1, with unresolved D. The V and J ends lost 2 bases and 13 bases respectively, with 13 bases between them. Germline CDR1 and CDR2: SGHKS and YYEKEE (reference sequence). The CDR3 has 12 amino acids. The chain's CDR3 is CASSFTRVAQFF. The DNA of the CDR3 is TGTGCCAGCAGCTTTACACGGGTCGCACAGTTCTTC.

V is TRBV12-3 or TRBV12-4 and J is TRBJ1-5; weak D call: TRBD1 (6 bases). The CDR3 length is 15 residues. V dropped 3 bases and J dropped 4 bases, with 13 bases sitting between them. The CDR3 here is CASSFRAGDNQPQHF. DNA of the CDR3: TGTGCCAGCAGTTTCCGGGCAGGGGATAATCAGCCCCAGCATTTT.

This clonotype was found a few times. The V and J genes are TRBV5-1 and TRBJ2-5; TRBD1 aligns across 7 bases. Germline CDR1 and CDR2: SGHRS and YFSETQ. The trim removed 7 bases at V and 4 bases at J, leaving 10 bases unmatched. The CDR3 extends over 14 amino acids. In DNA form, the CDR3 reads TGCGCCAGCGGAGACCAGACAGGGCTAGAGACCCAGTACTTC. Its protein product is CASGDQTGLETQYF.

This clonotype was detected many times. The J gene is TRBJ2-1, the V gene TRBV12-3 or TRBV12-4; no clear D gene. This CDR3 has 15 amino acids. With 7 bases removed from V and 4 bases from J, the gap between germline ends came to 17 bases. The CDR3 coding sequence is TGTGCCAGCACCGCGCGGCTAGTGTCGTACAATGAGCAGTTCTTC. Its translation: CASTARLVSYNEQFF.

The chain carries TRBV20-1 and TRBJ2-7; 8 bases align to TRBD2. With V trimmed by 5 bases and J by 7 bases, 13 bases remained unmatched. Germline-derived CDR1 and CDR2 are DFQATT and SNEGSKA (reference sequence). The CDR3 is made up of 14 amino acids. The CDR3 reads CSAASGYAKGEQYF. CDR3 bases: TGCAGTGCTGCTAGCGGGTACGCCAAAGGAGAGCAGTACTTC.